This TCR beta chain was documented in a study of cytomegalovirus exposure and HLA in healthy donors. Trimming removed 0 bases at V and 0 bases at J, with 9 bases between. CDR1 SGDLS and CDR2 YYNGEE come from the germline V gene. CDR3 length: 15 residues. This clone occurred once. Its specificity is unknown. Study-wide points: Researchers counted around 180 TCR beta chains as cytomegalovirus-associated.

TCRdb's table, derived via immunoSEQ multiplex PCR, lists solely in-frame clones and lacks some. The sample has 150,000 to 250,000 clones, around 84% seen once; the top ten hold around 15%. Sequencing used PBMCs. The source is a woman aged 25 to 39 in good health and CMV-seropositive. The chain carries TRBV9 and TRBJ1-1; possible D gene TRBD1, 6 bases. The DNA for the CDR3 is TGTGCCAGCAGCGTAGAGACAGGTCTGAACACTGAAGCTTTCTTT. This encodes CASSVETGLNTEAFF.